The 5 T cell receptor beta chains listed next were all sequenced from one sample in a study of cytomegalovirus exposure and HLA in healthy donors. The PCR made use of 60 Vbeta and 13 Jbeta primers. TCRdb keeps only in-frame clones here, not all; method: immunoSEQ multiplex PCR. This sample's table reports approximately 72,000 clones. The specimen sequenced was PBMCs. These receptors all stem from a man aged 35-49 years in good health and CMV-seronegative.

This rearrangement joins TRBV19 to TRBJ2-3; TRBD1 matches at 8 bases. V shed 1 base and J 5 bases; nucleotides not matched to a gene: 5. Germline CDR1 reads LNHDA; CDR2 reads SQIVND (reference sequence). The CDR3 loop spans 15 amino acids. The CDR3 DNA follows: TGTGCCAGTAGTATAGGTCGACAGGGGATAGATACGCAGTATTTT. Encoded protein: CASSIGRQGIDTQYF.

The CDR3 nucleotides read TGTGCCAGCAGCCGACGAGGAATTGACTATGGCTACACCTTC. Translation: CASSRRGIDYGYTF. The chain has TRBV6-5 and TRBJ1-2; no reliable D call. CDR3 length: 14 amino acids. Germline V gives CDR1 MNHEY, CDR2 SVGAGI. V was shortened by 6 bases and J by 3 bases, with 14 bases between the two germline ends.

The CDR3 nucleotides are TGTGCCAGCAGCTTGTTAGGGACTAGCGGGGGTGGGGGCCAAGAGACCCAGTACTTC. As protein: CASSLLGTSGGGGQETQYF. The chain is built from TRBV5-4 and TRBJ2-5; 14 bases match TRBD2. The V segment lost 1 base and the J segment 1 base; nucleotides outside the gene matches: 9. The germline CDR1 and CDR2 sequences are SGHNT and YYREEE (reference sequence). The CDR3 runs 19 residues.

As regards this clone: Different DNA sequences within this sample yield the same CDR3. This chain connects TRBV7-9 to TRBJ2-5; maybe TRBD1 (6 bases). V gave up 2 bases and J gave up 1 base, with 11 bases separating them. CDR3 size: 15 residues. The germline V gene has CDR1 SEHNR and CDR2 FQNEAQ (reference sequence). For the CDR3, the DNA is TGTGCCAGCAGCTTATCGACAGGAGCCCAAGAGACCCAGTACTTC. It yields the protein CASSLSTGAQETQYF.

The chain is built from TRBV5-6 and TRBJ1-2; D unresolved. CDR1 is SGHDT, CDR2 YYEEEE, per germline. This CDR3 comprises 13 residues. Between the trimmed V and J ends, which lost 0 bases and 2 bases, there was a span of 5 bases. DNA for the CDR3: TGTGCCAGCAGCTTGGGGCGGAACTATGGCTACACCTTC. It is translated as CASSLGRNYGYTF.